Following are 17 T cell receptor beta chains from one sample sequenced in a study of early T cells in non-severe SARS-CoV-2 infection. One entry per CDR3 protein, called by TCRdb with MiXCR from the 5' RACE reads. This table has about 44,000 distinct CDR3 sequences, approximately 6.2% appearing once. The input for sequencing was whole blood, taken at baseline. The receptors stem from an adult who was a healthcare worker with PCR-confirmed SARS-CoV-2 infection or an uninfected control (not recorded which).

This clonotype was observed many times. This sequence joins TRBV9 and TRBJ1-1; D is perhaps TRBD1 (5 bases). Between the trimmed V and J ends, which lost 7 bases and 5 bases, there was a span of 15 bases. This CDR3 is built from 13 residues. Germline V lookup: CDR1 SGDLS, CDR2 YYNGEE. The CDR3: CASSGGGKTEAFF. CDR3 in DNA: TGTGCCAGCTCGGGGGGAGGGAAGACTGAAGCTTTCTTT.

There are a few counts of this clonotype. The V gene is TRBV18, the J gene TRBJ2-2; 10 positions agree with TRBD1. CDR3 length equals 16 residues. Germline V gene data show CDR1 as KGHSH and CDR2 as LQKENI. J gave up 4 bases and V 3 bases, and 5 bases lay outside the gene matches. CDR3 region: CASSPRQGARTGELFF. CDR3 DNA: TGTGCCAGCTCACCCCGACAGGGGGCGCGCACCGGGGAGCTGTTTTTT.

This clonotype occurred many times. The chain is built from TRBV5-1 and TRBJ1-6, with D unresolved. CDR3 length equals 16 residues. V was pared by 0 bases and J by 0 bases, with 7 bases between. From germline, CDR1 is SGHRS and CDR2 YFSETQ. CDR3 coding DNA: TGCGCCAGCAGCTTGGAAACCCCCTCCTATAATTCACCCCTCCACTTT. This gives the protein CASSLETPSYNSPLHF.

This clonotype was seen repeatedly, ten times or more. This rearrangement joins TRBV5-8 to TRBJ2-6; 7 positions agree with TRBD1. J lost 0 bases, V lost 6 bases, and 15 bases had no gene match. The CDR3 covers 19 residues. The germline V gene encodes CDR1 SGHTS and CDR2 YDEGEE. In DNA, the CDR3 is TGTGCCAGCACTGTCATGACAGGGTATCGCCGCTCTGGGGCCAACGTCCTGACTTTC. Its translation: CASTVMTGYRRSGANVLTF.

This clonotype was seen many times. This CDR3 reads CSARDDRGLGNIQYF. DNA of the CDR3: TGCAGTGCTAGAGATGACAGGGGGCTGGGAAACATTCAGTACTTC. The chain carries TRBV20-1 and TRBJ2-4; 10 bases map to TRBD1. This CDR3 is built from 15 residues. Germline assignment: CDR1 DFQATT and CDR2 SNEGSKA (reference sequence). The V gene end was trimmed by 0 bases and the J gene end by 6 bases; junction bases not matched to a gene: 5.

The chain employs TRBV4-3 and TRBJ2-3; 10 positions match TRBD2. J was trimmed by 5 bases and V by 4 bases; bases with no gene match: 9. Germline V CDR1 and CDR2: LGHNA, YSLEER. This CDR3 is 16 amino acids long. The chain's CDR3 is CASSRSLAGVKDTQYF. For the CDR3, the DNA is TGCGCCAGCAGCCGGAGCCTAGCGGGAGTTAAAGATACGCAGTATTTT.

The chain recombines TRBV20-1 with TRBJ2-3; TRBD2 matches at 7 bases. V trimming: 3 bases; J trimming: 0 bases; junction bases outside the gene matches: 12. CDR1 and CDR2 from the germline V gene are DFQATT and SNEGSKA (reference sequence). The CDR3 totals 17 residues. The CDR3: CSARGGSGISSTDTQYF. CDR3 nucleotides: TGCAGTGCTAGGGGCGGGAGTGGTATAAGTAGCACAGATACGCAGTATTTT.

As DNA, the CDR3 is TGTGCCAGCAGCTTAAGGATCCGGCAGGGGATCTCTGGGGCCAACGTCCTGACTTTC. The encoded protein is CASSLRIRQGISGANVLTF. The genes are TRBV7-2 and TRBJ2-6, with D possibly TRBD1 on 6 matching bases. V lost 2 bases to trimming and J lost 0 bases, with 17 bases between them. Germline V gene data show CDR1 as SGHTA and CDR2 as FQGNSA. The CDR3 runs to 19 residues.

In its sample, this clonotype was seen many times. CDR3 nucleotide sequence: TGTGCCAGCAGCCAATCACGGTACGAGCAGTACTTC. This translates into CASSQSRYEQYF. The rearrangement uses TRBV7-9 and TRBJ2-7; no clear D. CDR1 is SEHNR, CDR2 FQNEAQ, per germline (reference sequence). The length of the CDR3 is 12 residues. Trimming removed 5 bases from V and 4 bases from J, with 9 bases in between.

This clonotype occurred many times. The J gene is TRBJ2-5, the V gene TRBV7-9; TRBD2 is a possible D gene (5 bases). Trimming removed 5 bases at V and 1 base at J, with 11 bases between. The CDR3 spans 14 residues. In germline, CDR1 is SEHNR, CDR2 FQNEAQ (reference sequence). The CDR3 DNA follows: TGTGCCAGCAGCACAAAGAGCGGCCAAGAGACCCAGTACTTC. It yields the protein CASSTKSGQETQYF. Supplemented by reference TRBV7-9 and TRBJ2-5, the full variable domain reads DTGVSQNPRHKITKRGQNVTFRCDPISEHNRLYWYRQTLGQGPEFLTYFQNEAQLEKSRLLSDRFSAERPKGSFSTLEIQRTEQGDSAMYLCASSTKSGQETQYFGPGTRLLVL.

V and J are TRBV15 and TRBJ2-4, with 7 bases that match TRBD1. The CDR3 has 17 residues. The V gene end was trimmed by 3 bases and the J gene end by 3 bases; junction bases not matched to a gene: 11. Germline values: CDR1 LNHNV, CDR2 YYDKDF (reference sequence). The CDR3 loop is CATSRANLGTDKNIQYF. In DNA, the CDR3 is TGTGCCACCAGCAGGGCCAACCTTGGGACAGACAAAAACATTCAGTACTTC.

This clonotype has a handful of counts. The CDR3 DNA sequence: TGTGCCAGCAGTCCCGGCTGGTCCAATGAGCAGTTCTTC. Translating it yields CASSPGWSNEQFF. The chain joins TRBV6-2 or TRBV6-3 to TRBJ2-1; D remains unclear. The V end lost 5 bases, the J end lost 6 bases, and 11 bases lay between the germline ends. The CDR3 contains 13 residues. Germline CDR1 reads MNHEY; CDR2 reads SVGEGT.

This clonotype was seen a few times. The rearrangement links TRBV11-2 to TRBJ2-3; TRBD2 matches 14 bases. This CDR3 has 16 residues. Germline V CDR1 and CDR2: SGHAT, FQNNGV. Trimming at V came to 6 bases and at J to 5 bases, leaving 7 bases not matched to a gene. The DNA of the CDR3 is TGTGCCAGCAGGTTGGGACTAGCGGGAGTGGAAGATACGCAGTATTTT. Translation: CASRLGLAGVEDTQYF.

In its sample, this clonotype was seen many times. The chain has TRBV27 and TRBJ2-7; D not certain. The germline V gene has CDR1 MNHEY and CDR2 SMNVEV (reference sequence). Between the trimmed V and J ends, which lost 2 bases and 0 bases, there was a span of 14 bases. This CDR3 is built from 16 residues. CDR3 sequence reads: CASSLNPTQSSYEQYF. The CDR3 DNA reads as TGTGCCAGCAGTTTAAATCCGACCCAGAGCTCCTACGAGCAGTACTTC.

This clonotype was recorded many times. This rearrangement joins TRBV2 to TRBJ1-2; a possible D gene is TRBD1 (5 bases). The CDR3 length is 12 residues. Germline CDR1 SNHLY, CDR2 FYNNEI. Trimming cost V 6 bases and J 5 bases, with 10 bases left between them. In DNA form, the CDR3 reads TGTGCCAGCAGCGAGGGACTGTATGGCTACACCTTC. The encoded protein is CASSEGLYGYTF.

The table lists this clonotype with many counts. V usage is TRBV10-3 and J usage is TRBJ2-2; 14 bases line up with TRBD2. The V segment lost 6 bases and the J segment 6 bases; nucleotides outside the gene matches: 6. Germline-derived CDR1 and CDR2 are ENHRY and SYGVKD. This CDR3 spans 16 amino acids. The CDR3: CAIRGLAGVRAGELFF. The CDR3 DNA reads TGTGCCATCAGGGGACTAGCGGGGGTCCGAGCCGGGGAGCTGTTTTTT.

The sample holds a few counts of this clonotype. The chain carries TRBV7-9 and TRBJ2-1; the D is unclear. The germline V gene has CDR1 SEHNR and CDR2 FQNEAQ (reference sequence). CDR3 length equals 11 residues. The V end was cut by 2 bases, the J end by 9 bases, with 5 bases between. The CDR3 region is CASSLLGEQFF. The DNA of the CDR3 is TGTGCCAGCAGCTTACTCGGTGAGCAGTTCTTC. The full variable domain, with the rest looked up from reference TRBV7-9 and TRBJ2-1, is DTGVSQNPRHKITKRGQNVTFRCDPISEHNRLYWYRQTLGQGPEFLTYFQNEAQLEKSRLLSDRFSAERPKGSFSTLEIQRTEQGDSAMYLCASSLLGEQFFGPGTRLTVL.